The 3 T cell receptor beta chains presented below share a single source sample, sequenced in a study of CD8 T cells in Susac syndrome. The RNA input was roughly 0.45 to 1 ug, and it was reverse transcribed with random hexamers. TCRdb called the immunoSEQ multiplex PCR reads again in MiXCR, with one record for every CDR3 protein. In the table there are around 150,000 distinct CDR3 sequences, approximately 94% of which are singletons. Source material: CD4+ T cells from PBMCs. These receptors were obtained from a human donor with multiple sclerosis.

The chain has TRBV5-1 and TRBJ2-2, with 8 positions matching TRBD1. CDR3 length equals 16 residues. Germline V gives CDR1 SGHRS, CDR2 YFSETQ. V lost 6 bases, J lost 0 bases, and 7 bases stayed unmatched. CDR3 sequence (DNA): TGCGCCAGCACTCCCCCGGGACAGGCGAACACCGGGGAGCTGTTTTTT. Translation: CASTPPGQANTGELFF. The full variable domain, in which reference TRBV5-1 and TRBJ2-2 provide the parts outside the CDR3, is KAGVTQTPRYLIKTRGQQVTLSCSPISGHRSVSWYQQTPGQGLQFLFEYFSETQRNKGNFPGRFSGRQFSNSRSEMNVSTLELGDSALYLCASTPPGQANTGELFFGEGSRLTVL.

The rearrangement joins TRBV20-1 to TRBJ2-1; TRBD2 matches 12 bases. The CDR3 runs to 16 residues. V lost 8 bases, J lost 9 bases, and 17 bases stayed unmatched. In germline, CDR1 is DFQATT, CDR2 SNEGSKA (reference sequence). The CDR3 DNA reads TGCAGTCTCGTTCGGACTAGCGGGGCCCCGTCGGGTGAGCAGTTCTTC. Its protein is CSLVRTSGAPSGEQFF.

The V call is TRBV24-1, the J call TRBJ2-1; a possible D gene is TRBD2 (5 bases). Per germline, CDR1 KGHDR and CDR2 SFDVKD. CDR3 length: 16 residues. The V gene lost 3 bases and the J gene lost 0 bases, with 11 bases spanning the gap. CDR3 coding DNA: TGTGCCACCAGTGATCATAGCGTAAGCTCCTACAATGAGCAGTTCTTC. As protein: CATSDHSVSSYNEQFF.